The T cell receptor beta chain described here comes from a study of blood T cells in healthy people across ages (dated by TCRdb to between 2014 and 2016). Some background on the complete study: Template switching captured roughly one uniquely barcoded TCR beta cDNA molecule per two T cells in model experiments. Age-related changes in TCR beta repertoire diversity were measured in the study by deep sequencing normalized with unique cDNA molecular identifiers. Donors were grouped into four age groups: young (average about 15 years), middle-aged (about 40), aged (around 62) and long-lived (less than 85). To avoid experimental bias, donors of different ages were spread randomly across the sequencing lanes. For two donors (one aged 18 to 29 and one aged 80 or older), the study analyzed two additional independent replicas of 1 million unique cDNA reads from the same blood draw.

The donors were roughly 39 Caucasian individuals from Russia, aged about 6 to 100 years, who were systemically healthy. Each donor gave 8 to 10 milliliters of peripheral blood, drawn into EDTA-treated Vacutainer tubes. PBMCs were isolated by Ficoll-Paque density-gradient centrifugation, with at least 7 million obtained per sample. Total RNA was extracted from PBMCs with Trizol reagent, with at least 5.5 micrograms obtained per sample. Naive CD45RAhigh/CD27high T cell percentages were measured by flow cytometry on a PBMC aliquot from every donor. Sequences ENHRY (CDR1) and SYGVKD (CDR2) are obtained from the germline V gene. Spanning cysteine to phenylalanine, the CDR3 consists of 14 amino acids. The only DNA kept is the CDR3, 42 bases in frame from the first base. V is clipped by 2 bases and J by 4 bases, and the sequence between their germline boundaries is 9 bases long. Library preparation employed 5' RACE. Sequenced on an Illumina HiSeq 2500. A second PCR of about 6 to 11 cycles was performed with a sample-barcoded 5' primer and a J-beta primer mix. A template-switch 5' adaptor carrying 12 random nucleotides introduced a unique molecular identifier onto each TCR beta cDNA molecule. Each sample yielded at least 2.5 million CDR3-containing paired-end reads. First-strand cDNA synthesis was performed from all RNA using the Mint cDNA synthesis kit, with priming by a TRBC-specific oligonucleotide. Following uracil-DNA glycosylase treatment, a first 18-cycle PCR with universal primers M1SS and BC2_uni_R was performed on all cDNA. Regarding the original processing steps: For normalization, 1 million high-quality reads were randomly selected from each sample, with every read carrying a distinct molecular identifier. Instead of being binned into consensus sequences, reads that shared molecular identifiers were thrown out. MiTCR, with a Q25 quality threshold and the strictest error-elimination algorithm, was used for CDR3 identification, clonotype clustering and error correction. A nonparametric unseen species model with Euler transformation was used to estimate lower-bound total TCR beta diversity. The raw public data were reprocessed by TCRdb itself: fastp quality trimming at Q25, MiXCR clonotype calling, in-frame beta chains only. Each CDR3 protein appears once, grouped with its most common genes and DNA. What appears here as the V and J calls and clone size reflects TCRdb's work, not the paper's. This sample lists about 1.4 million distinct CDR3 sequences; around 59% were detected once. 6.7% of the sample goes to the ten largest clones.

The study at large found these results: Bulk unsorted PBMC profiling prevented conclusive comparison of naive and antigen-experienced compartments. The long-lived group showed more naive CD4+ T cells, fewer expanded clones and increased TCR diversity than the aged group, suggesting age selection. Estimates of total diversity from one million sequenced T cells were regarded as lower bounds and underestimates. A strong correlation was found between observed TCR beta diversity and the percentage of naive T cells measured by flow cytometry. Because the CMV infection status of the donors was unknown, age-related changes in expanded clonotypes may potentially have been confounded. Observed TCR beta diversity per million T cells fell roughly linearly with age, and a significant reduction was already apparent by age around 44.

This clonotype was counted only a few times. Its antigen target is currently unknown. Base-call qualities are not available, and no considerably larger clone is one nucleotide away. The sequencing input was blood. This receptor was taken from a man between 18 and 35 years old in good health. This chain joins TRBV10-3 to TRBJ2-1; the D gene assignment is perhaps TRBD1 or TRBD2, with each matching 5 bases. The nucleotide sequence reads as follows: TGTGCCATCAGTGAGGGAGGACATTACAATGAGCAGTTCTTC. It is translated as CAISEGGHYNEQFF.